This record concerns one T cell receptor (beta chain) sequence. Its cognate antigen is unknown. These data belong to a study of shared clonotypes between healthy human individuals. Overall study findings and caveats: Clonotype sharing across a few donors was observed for around 5.1% of naive CD4 clonotypes.

Recent vaccinations or acute infections were absent in the healthy HIV-negative adult donors. V was cut by 6 bases and J by 1 base, with 18 bases left in between. The germline gives CDR1 MNHEY, CDR2 SMNVEV (reference sequence). The CDR3 consists of 16 residues. Measured with immunoSEQ multiplex PCR; TCRdb has only the in-frame clones, and not every one. The data hold some 200,000 clones, with 50% to 75% observed a single time. This chain links TRBV27 with TRBJ1-1, with D possibly TRBD1 on 6 matching bases. The sequenced sample was memory CD4+ T cells sorted from blood. The subset here: CD45RA-negative fraction. This TCR derives from a young man in good health. The CDR3 DNA sequence: TGTGCCAGCAGGGACAGAGGCCGAAATACGAACACTGAAGCTTTCTTT. Residues: CASRDRGRNTNTEAFF.